This TCR beta chain emerged from a study of graft-versus-host responses after intestinal transplantation. Study-level findings and limits: The authors found GvH clones in recipient marrow, some appearing first in ileum or blood.

The CDR3 has 16 amino acids. V dropped 0 bases and J dropped 0; count of bases not matched to a gene: 6. Germline loops: CDR1 GTSNPN, CDR2 SVGIG (reference sequence). Sorting after the reaction isolated proliferating CFSE-low CD3+CD4+ and CD3+CD8+ responders. Method: immunoSEQ multiplex PCR; TCRdb's copy keeps in-frame clones and lacks some. The sample lists some 7,000 clones; 30% were seen once. The rearrangement uses TRBV30 and TRBJ2-7; TRBD1 matches at 9 bases. The source is a human patient who was an organ donor for intestinal transplantation. The material sequenced was alloreactive CD4+ T cells from a mixed lymphocyte reaction culture, taken before transplantation. Subset here: CFSE-low proliferating T cells sorted from approximately 6-day pre-transplant mixed lymphocyte reaction (GvH or HvG direction). Here the CDR3 reads CAWSVWGTGSSYEQYF. The CDR3 DNA reads as TGTGCCTGGAGTGTATGGGGGACAGGGAGCTCCTACGAGCAGTACTTC.